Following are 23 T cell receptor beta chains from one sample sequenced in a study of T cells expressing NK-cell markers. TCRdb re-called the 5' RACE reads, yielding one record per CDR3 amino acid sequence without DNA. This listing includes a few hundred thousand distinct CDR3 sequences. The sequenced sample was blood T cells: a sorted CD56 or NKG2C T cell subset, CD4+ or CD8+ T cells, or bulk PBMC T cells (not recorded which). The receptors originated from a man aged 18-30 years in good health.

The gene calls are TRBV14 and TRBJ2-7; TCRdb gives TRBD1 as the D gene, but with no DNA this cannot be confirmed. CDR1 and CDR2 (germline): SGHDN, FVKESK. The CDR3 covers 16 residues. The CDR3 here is CASSQPYGTSSYEQYF.

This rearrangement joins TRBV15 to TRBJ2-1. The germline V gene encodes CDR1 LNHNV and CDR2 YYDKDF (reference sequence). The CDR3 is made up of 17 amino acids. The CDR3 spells CATSRGDGGGSYNEQFF. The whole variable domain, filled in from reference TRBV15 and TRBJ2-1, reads DAMVIQNPRYQVTQFGKPVTLSCSQTLNHNVMYWYQQKSSQAPKLLFHYYDKDFNNEADTPDNFQSRRPNTSFCFLDIRSPGLGDTAMYLCATSRGDGGGSYNEQFFGPGTRLTVL.

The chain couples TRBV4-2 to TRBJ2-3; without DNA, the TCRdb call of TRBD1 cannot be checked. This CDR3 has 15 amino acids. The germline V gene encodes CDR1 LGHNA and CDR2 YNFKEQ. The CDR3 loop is CASSQDPRGTDTQYF.

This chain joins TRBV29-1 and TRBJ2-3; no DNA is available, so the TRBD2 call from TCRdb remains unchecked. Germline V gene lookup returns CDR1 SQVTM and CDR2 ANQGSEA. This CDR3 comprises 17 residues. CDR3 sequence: CSVEGLAEQTSTDTQYF.

The CDR3 is CSASPFLVETQYF. The V call is TRBV20-1, the J call TRBJ2-5; TCRdb lists TRBD2, though no DNA is available to test this call. Per germline, CDR1 DFQATT and CDR2 SNEGSKA (reference sequence). The CDR3 covers 13 residues.

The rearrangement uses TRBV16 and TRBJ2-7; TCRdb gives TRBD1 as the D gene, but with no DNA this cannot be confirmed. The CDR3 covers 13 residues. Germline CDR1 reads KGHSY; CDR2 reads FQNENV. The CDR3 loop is CASSPPHSYEQYF. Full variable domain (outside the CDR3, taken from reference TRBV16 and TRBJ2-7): GEEVAQTPKHLVRGEGQKAKLYCAPIKGHSYVFWYQQVLKNEFKFLISFQNENVFDETGMPKERFSAKCLPNSPCSLEIQATKLEDSAVYFCASSPPHSYEQYFGPGTRLTVT.

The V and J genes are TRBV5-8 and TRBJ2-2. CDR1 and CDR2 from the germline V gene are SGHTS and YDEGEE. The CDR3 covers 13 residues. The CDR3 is CASSRRVGGELFF.

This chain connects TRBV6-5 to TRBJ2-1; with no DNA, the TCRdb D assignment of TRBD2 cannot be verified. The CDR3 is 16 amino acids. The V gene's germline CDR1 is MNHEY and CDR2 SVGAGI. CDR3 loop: CASSYLGRELGNEQFF.

The CDR3 here is CASSVDGGRNGELFF. The chain joins TRBV9 to TRBJ2-2; TCRdb calls TRBD2, which cannot be checked without DNA. Germline V gene data show CDR1 as SGDLS and CDR2 as YYNGEE. The CDR3 is made up of 15 amino acids.

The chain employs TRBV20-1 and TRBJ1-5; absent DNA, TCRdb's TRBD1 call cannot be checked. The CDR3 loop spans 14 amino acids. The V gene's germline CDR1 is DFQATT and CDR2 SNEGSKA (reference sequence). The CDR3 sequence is CSAGTDSLTQPQHF.

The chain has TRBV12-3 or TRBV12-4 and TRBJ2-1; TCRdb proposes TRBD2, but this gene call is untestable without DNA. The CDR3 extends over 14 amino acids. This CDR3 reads CASSFSSGLNEQFF.

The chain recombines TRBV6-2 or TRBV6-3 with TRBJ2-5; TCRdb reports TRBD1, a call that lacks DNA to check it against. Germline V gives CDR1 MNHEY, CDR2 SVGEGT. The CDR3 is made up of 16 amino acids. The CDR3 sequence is CASSYSRGGRWETQYF.

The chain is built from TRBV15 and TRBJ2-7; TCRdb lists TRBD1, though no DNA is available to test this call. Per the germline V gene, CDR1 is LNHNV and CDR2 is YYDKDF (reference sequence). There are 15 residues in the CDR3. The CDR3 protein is CATSRQGASPYEQYF.

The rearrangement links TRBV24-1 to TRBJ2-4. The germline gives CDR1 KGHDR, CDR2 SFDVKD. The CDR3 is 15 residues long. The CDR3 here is CATSEGTLAKNIQYF.

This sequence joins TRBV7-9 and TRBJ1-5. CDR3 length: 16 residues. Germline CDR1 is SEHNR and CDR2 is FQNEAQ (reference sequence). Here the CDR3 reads CASSLAGGGEGQPQHF.

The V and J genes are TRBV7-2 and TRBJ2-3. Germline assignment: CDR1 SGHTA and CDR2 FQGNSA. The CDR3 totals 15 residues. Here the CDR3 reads CASSLVVSVGNTQYF.

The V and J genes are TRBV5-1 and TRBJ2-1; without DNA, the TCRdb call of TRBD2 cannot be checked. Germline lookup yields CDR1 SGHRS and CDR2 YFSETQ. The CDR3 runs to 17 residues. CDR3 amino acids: CASSKGLAGISYNEQFF.

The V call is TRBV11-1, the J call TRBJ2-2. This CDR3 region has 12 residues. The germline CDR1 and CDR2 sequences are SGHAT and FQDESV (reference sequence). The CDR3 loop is CASSVRNGELFF.

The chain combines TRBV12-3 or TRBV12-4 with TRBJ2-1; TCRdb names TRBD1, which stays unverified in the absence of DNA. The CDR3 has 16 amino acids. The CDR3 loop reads CASSLVHGGLYNEQFF.

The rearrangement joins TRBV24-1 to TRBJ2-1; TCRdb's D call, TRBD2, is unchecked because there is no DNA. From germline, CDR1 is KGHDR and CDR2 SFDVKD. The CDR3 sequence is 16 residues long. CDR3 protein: CATSEGRLAGYNEQFF.

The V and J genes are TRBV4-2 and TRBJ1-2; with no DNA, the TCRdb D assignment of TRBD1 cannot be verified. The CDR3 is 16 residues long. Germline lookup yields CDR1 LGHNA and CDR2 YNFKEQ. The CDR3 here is CASSQDGQGPNYGYTF.

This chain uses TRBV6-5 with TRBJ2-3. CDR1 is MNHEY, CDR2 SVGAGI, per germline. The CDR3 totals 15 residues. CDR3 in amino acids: CASSYRARSTDTQYF.

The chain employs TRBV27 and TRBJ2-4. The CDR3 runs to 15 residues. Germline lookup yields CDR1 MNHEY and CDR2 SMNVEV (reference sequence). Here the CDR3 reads CASSLSVAVLDIQYF.